These T cell receptor beta chains were read from a single sample in a study of T cell responses to AZD1222 COVID-19 vaccine. Data came from immunoSEQ multiplex PCR; TCRdb stores just in-frame clones and leaves some out. The profile shows fewer than 100,000 clones, around nine tenths of them singletons. This material consisted of peripheral blood, taken on day 0 of AZD1222 vaccination. The receptor source for this set is an adult in good health. CDR3s include the opening cysteine and the closing phenylalanine or tryptophan. D genes are given only for firm matches. Some rows have no size entry. The others give once, few or many, or a class for an expanded clone.

v_gene | d_gene | abundance | CDR3aa
TRBV4-3 | TRBD2 | - | CASSQSTLAGRNTYEQYF
TRBV5-1 | TRBD1 | - | CASSSVDRGTYEQYF
TRBV19 | - | - | CASSLGQTGGYTF
TRBV27 | - | - | CASSRRGGVDNQPQHF
TRBV5-1 | TRBD1 | - | CASSLNSGTGTDGYTF
TRBV6-5 | TRBD1 | - | CASRGQGHSPLHF
TRBV19 | TRBD1 | - | CASVQGDTFF
TRBV19 | TRBD2 | once | CASTTTSGGADTQYF
TRBV19 | TRBD2 | - | CASSIDVGLAPGVVEQFF
TRBV10-3 | - | - | CAISGQGPDYGYTF
TRBV3-1/TRBV3-2 | - | - | CASSQGGARRNEKLFF
TRBV3-1/TRBV3-2 | - | - | CASSQGKGGQLNEQFF
TRBV5-6 | - | - | CASSMWALSGYTF
TRBV4-3 | - | - | CASSQAPRTLSWEKLFF
TRBV11-2 | - | many | CASSLEGSWRDYGYTF
TRBV5-5 | - | - | CASSLEGPRNYGYTF
TRBV28 | - | - | CASSSDRDTQYF
TRBV14 | - | - | CASSPDFGEKLFF
TRBV19 | - | many | CASSTHGTGKNIQYF
TRBV24-1 | - | few | CATRDFSETQYF
TRBV3-1/TRBV3-2 | - | - | CASSQERLYEQYF
TRBV21-1 | - | - | CASRPGHQETQYF
TRBV4-3 | TRBD1 | - | CASSRRTGGPSSLNTEAFF
TRBV6-5 | TRBD1 | - | CASSSLTGGGQPQHF
TRBV18 | - | - | CASSPSFKRETQYF
TRBV7-7 | TRBD2 | few | CASSSGTSGEETQYF
TRBV5-1 | - | - | CASSLEGDSEAFF
TRBV7-8 | - | - | CASSLYNAVTEAFF
TRBV19 | TRBD2 | - | CASSTGGTTSYEQYF
TRBV6-5 | - | - | CASSSRGGNNEQFF
TRBV3-1/TRBV3-2 | - | - | CASSQRMRFKSNYGYTF
TRBV18 | TRBD2 | few | CASSRSGGGNNEQFF
TRBV5-1 | - | - | CASRLRTLNTEAFF
TRBV2 | - | - | CASSVLDYEQYF
TRBV3-1/TRBV3-2 | - | - | CASSQDGTSSTHEQFF
TRBV2 | - | - | CASSEASANGFF
TRBV9 | - | few | CASSKEIGNEQFF
TRBV30 | - | - | CAWDRGTPGESGNTIYF
TRBV30 | - | - | CAWTGGRSTEAFF
TRBV7-9 | - | - | CASTTVRSPLHF
TRBV9 | - | - | CASSVGLETYNEQFF
TRBV19 | - | - | CASSIIGGRGTEAFF
TRBV27 | TRBD2 | - | CASRREPGLAGVPSRADTQYF
TRBV2 | TRBD1 | - | CASLDRGNQPQHF
TRBV6-5 | - | - | CASSPSRHEQYF
TRBV5-1 | - | - | CASSLVGGEQYF
TRBV15 | TRBD1 | - | CATSRYGQGDTDTQYF
TRBV7-9 | TRBD1 | - | CASSSGQGQPQHF
TRBV3-1/TRBV3-2 | TRBD2 | - | CASSQDMVAGNEQFF
TRBV5-4 | TRBD1 | - | CASSFEATGDTQYF
TRBV4-2 | - | - | CASSQGVLARPGEQYF
TRBV20-1 | - | - | CSGSGREEQYF
TRBV15 | - | - | CATSRGLTNQPQHF
TRBV19 | - | - | CASSRDPGNTEAFF
TRBV11-2 | TRBD2 | - | CASSPPTSLGWETQYF